This paragraph reports one T cell receptor beta chain. This sample is drawn from a study of blood T cell repertoires in COVID-19. Study-wide background: COVID-19 samples from acute and convalescent phases originated in the United States, Italy and Spain. In each case, the material was cDNA or gDNA derived from T cells, B-cell-depleted T cells, or PBMCs.

In the original workflow: Amplification of reference gene primers provided the estimated nucleated cell counts. Assay used: immunoSEQ multiplex PCR; TCRdb lists only in-frame clones, some missing. V, J and clone size were drawn from that table, and D and trimming were deduced from the DNA. The top ten clones hold roughly 13% of a sample with about 42,000 clones, roughly 81% of them seen once. Germline V lookup: CDR1 KGHSH, CDR2 LQKENI. Trimming pared 2 bases from V and 3 bases from J, leaving 12 bases between. The CDR3 sequence is 15 residues long. Sequenced material: peripheral blood. V and J are TRBV18 and TRBJ2-3, with D possibly being TRBD2 (6 bases). This receptor was taken from a woman in her seventies in a cohort sampled during active COVID-19. In DNA form, the CDR3 reads TGTGCCAGCTCACCAAACGTAGCGGTAACAGATACGCAGTATTTT. This codes for CASSPNVAVTDTQYF.